Listed below are T cell receptor beta chains from one sample, sequenced in a study of blood T cell repertoires in COVID-19. The assay was immunoSEQ multiplex PCR, and TCRdb's table has in-frame clones only and misses some. The repertoire holds 45,000 or so clones, with about 88% as singletons. The sample taken for sequencing was peripheral blood. All receptors derive from a man aged 35-49 years with active COVID-19. Both conserved end residues are part of each CDR3. Fields, in order: V gene, J gene, D gene, clone size, CDR3 protein, CDR3 DNA. The D gene is left open where the match is weak. Some rows mark clone size as missing; the rest say once, few, many or name a class of expanded clone.

TRBV5-5	TRBJ2-5	NA	NA	CASSTKQIQETQYF	TGTGCCAGCAGCACAAAACAGATTCAAGAGACCCAGTACTTC
TRBV6-2/TRBV6-3	TRBJ1-3	NA	NA	CASSYSGGSTGNTIYF	TGTGCCAGCAGTTATTCGGGCGGGAGCACTGGAAACACCATATATTTT
TRBV27	TRBJ2-5	NA	NA	CASRGGGQGSETQYF	TGTGCCAGCAGGGGTGGGGGCCAAGGTTCGGAGACCCAGTACTTC
TRBV7-6	TRBJ1-2	TRBD1	NA	CASSPRQGPNYGYTF	TGTGCCAGCAGCCCGAGACAGGGCCCAAACTATGGCTACACCTTC
TRBV5-1	TRBJ2-1	TRBD2	NA	CASSPRLAGENEQFF	TGCGCCAGCAGCCCAAGACTAGCGGGAGAGAATGAGCAGTTCTTC
TRBV28	TRBJ1-4	NA	NA	CASSSRGVANEKLFF	TGTGCCAGTTCCAGCCGGGGGGTGGCTAATGAAAAACTGTTTTTT
TRBV27	TRBJ1-1	NA	NA	CASSYDRQADTEAFF	TGTGCCAGCAGTTACGACCGACAGGCGGACACTGAAGCTTTCTTT
TRBV4-2	TRBJ2-2	TRBD1	few	CASSQVRWTGSSLSTGELFF	TGTGCCAGCAGCCAAGTTCGGTGGACAGGGTCTTCCCTAAGCACCGGGGAGCTGTTTTTT
TRBV19	TRBJ2-1	NA	NA	CASSPRGVTHPNEQFF	TGTGCCAGTAGCCCTAGGGGTGTTACGCACCCCAATGAGCAGTTCTTC
TRBV1	TRBJ2-1	NA	NA	CTSSQGRDRGLYEQFF	TGCACCAGCAGCCAAGGCCGGGACAGGGGGCTATATGAGCAGTTCTTC
TRBV6-5	TRBJ1-4	TRBD1	few	CASSQGAIGEKLFF	TGTGCCAGCAGTCAGGGGGCGATCGGTGAAAAACTGTTTTTT
TRBV27	TRBJ2-1	TRBD2	NA	CASTASGSNEQFF	TGTGCCAGCACTGCTAGCGGGAGTAATGAGCAGTTCTTC
TRBV6-5	TRBJ1-1	NA	NA	CASSPRHLMNTEAFF	TGTGCCAGCAGTCCCAGACACCTGATGAACACTGAAGCTTTCTTT
TRBV5-6	TRBJ1-4	NA	NA	CASSDFNEVGEKLFF	TGTGCCAGCAGCGACTTTAATGAGGTCGGTGAAAAACTGTTTTTT
TRBV11-2	TRBJ2-2	NA	NA	CASSLDRGFIWGEHTGELFF	TGTGCCAGCAGCTTAGATCGAGGGTTTATCTGGGGGGAACACACCGGGGAGCTGTTTTTT
TRBV15	TRBJ2-3	NA	NA	CATSRRGVEGTDTQYF	TGTGCCACCAGCCGACGAGGAGTTGAGGGCACAGATACGCAGTATTTT
TRBV9	TRBJ2-3	NA	NA	CASSFSSGHGTDTQYF	TGTGCCAGCAGCTTTAGCTCGGGACACGGCACAGATACGCAGTATTTT
TRBV7-9	TRBJ1-1	TRBD1	NA	CASTFFQGADTEAFF	TGTGCCAGCACCTTTTTCCAGGGGGCGGACACTGAAGCTTTCTTT
TRBV27	TRBJ1-1	NA	NA	CASSPTVANTEAFF	TGTGCCAGCAGTCCGACCGTAGCGAACACTGAAGCTTTCTTT
TRBV7-3	TRBJ2-5	TRBD2	NA	CASSSSGTSRQETQYF	TGTGCCAGCAGCTCCTCCGGGACTAGCAGGCAAGAGACCCAGTACTTC
TRBV28	TRBJ1-1	NA	NA	CASSSWDTNMNTEAFF	TGTGCCAGCAGTTCTTGGGACACCAACATGAACACTGAAGCTTTCTTT
TRBV6-4	TRBJ1-1	NA	NA	CASSSGPNTEAFF	TGTGCCAGCAGTTCCGGTCCGAACACTGAAGCTTTCTTT
TRBV6-2/TRBV6-3	TRBJ2-3	TRBD1	NA	CASSNRGNTDTQYF	TGTGCCAGCAGTAACAGGGGGAACACAGATACGCAGTATTTT
TRBV5-1	TRBJ2-3	NA	NA	CASSLGLAVSTDTQYF	TGCGCCAGCAGCTTGGGGCTAGCAGTTAGCACAGATACGCAGTATTTT
TRBV10-1	TRBJ2-7	NA	few	CASSEGIASTYEQYF	TGCGCCAGCAGTGAAGGAATAGCCTCCACCTACGAGCAGTACTTC
TRBV4-1	TRBJ1-1	TRBD1	NA	CASSQDLDRVYRNTEAFF	TGCGCCAGCAGCCAAGATTTGGACAGGGTGTATCGGAACACTGAAGCTTTCTTT
TRBV11-2	TRBJ2-7	TRBD2	once	CASSFKRESFGAYEQYF	TGTGCCAGCAGCTTCAAGCGGGAGTCTTTCGGAGCTTACGAGCAGTACTTC
TRBV7-9	TRBJ1-1	TRBD1	NA	CASSPQRQGTTEAFF	TGTGCCAGCAGCCCCCAGAGACAGGGGACAACTGAAGCTTTCTTT
TRBV7-9	TRBJ2-1	NA	NA	CASSLAVAANEQFF	TGTGCCAGCAGCTTAGCGGTAGCAGCGAATGAGCAGTTCTTC
TRBV28	TRBJ1-2	NA	NA	CASSLSSYGYTF	TGTGCCAGCAGTTTATCATCCTATGGCTACACCTTC
TRBV6-5	TRBJ2-1	TRBD2	NA	CASSSPSGSHNEQFF	TGTGCCAGCAGTTCCCCTAGCGGGAGCCACAATGAGCAGTTCTTC
TRBV29-1	TRBJ2-7	TRBD1	NA	CSVRDSSYEQYF	TGCAGCGTAAGGGACAGCTCCTACGAGCAGTACTTC